The entry below gives a single TCR beta chain sequence along with its context. The table came from immunoSEQ multiplex PCR; TCRdb's copy has only in-frame clones and leaves some out. The data hold over 150,000 clones, with around 90% observed a single time. V lost 1 base and J 3 bases, leaving 5 bases between the germline ends. CDR3 length: 13 residues. Per germline, CDR1 SGHNT and CDR2 YYREEE (reference sequence). The entry originates in a study of blood T cell repertoires in COVID-19. The sequencing input was peripheral blood. J is TRBJ2-1 and V is TRBV5-4, with D unresolved. This clonotype originated in a man between 45 and 60 years old with acute or convalescent COVID-19. The chain's CDR3 is CASSLYGYNEQFF. CDR3 nucleotide sequence: TGTGCCAGCAGCTTGTACGGCTACAATGAGCAGTTCTTC.